Each of the 13 T cell receptor beta chains below was sequenced from the same sample in a study of blood T cell repertoires in COVID-19. Profiling relied on immunoSEQ multiplex PCR, and the TCRdb table lists in-frame clones only, not all of them. This sample has 150,000 to 200,000 clones; 82% occur once, and the top ten carry approximately 8.7%. Sample: peripheral blood. These receptors were taken from a woman in her 70s with acute or convalescent COVID-19.

The chain couples TRBV5-4 to TRBJ2-4; 9 bases agree with TRBD1. This CDR3 region has 16 residues. V dropped 4 bases and J dropped 6; count of bases not matched to a gene: 11. The germline CDR1 and CDR2 sequences are SGHNT and YYREEE (reference sequence). CDR3 in amino acids: CASSDSGTGLRNIQYF. The CDR3 nucleotides read TGTGCCAGCAGCGATTCCGGGACAGGGCTTAGAAACATTCAGTACTTC.

The chain couples TRBV5-6 to TRBJ2-7, with D perhaps matching TRBD1 (5 bases). The germline gives CDR1 SGHDT, CDR2 YYEEEE. V lost 4 bases and J 1 base, leaving 12 bases between the germline ends. The CDR3 is 14 residues long. CDR3 protein: CASSPTVQSYEQYF. In DNA, the CDR3 is TGTGCCAGCAGCCCGACAGTCCAATCCTACGAGCAGTACTTC.

V is TRBV11-3 and J is TRBJ2-5; D gene unclear. Germline lookup yields CDR1 SGHNT and CDR2 YENEEA. The CDR3 sequence is 11 residues long. V was pared by 4 bases and J by 5 bases, with 5 bases between. The CDR3 DNA follows: TGTGCCAGCAGCTCCGGGGAGACCCAGTACTTC. This translates into CASSSGETQYF.

This chain connects TRBV7-2 to TRBJ2-3, with TRBD2 identical over 15 bases. V gave up 5 bases and J gave up 2 bases; unmatched junction bases: 5. This CDR3 is built from 17 residues. Per the germline V gene, CDR1 is SGHTA and CDR2 is FQGNSA. CDR3 bases: TGTGCCAGCAGCCCTGGGACTAGCGGGGGGTCCACAGATACGCAGTATTTT. Encoded protein: CASSPGTSGGSTDTQYF.

The rearrangement joins TRBV5-5 to TRBJ1-2; 8 nucleotides match TRBD1. Looked up from germline, CDR1 is SGHKS and CDR2 is YYEKEE (reference sequence). The V gene end was trimmed by 0 bases and the J gene end by 3 bases; junction bases not matched to a gene: 4. This CDR3 spans 15 amino acids. The chain's CDR3 is CASSLGQGAHYGYTF. The CDR3 DNA sequence: TGTGCCAGCAGCTTGGGCCAGGGGGCCCACTATGGCTACACCTTC.

This sequence joins TRBV5-1 and TRBJ2-3; weak D call: TRBD2 (6 bases). From germline, CDR1 is SGHRS and CDR2 YFSETQ. The CDR3 is made up of 13 amino acids. V was cut by 2 bases and J by 5 bases, with 9 bases left in between. DNA for the CDR3: TGCGCCAGCAGCTTAGGAGGGGAAGATACGCAGTATTTT. Translation gives CASSLGGEDTQYF. Full variable domain (missing parts from reference TRBV5-1 and TRBJ2-3): KAGVTQTPRYLIKTRGQQVTLSCSPISGHRSVSWYQQTPGQGLQFLFEYFSETQRNKGNFPGRFSGRQFSNSRSEMNVSTLELGDSALYLCASSLGGEDTQYFGPGTRLTVL.

The J gene is TRBJ1-5, the V gene TRBV27; D possibly corresponds to TRBD1 (6 bases). The germline V and J ends were trimmed by 5 bases and 0 bases, with 11 bases remaining between them. The germline V gene has CDR1 MNHEY and CDR2 SMNVEV (reference sequence). This CDR3 is 15 amino acids long. In DNA form, the CDR3 reads TGTGCCAGCAGTATGGACAGCTATAGCAATCAGCCCCAGCATTTT. Its translation is CASSMDSYSNQPQHF.

This clone has only a few counts. J is TRBJ2-1 and V is TRBV5-3; 8 nucleotides line up with TRBD1. TRBV5-3 is an open reading frame, and its role is uncertain. V lost 10 bases to trimming and J lost 7 bases; unmatched junction nucleotides: 10. CDR3 size: 13 residues. The CDR3 sequence: CASGRQGWNEQFF. The CDR3 DNA reads as TGTGCCTCCGGGAGACAGGGGTGGAATGAGCAGTTCTTC.

In this sample, this clone turned up a few times. This chain joins TRBV28 and TRBJ2-3, with TRBD2 matching over 10 bases. From germline, CDR1 is MDHEN and CDR2 SYDVKM. With V trimmed by 2 bases and J by 4 bases, 9 bases remained unmatched. There are 17 residues in the CDR3. The CDR3 DNA follows: TGTGCCAGCAGTTTACACCCAGCGGGGGGGCCCGCAGATACGCAGTATTTT. Translated: CASSLHPAGGPADTQYF.

The chain combines TRBV9 with TRBJ1-3, with D possibly being TRBD1 (6 bases). The V end was cut by 0 bases, the J end by 0 bases, with 13 bases between. The CDR3 totals 17 residues. From germline, CDR1 is SGDLS and CDR2 YYNGEE. The CDR3 loop reads CASSVVPGARSGNTIYF. The CDR3 DNA reads TGTGCCAGCAGCGTAGTACCAGGGGCCCGCTCTGGAAACACCATATATTTT.

This chain connects TRBV11-3 to TRBJ2-2; TRBD1 is a possible D gene (6 bases). The germline gives CDR1 SGHNT, CDR2 YENEEA. The CDR3 consists of 16 residues. Trimming removed 6 bases from V and 5 bases from J, with 19 bases in between. CDR3 amino acids: CASRRTEAGVTGELFF. The CDR3 DNA reads as TGTGCCAGCAGGAGGACTGAGGCAGGGGTGACCGGGGAGCTGTTTTTT.

The chain recombines TRBV9 with TRBJ1-3; no clear D. The CDR3 totals 15 residues. V lost 4 bases to trimming and J lost 2 bases, with 13 bases between them. Germline lookup yields CDR1 SGDLS and CDR2 YYNGEE. CDR3 residues: CASSPRYIAGNTIYF. The CDR3, as DNA: TGTGCCAGCAGCCCGAGGTACATAGCTGGAAACACCATATATTTT. Looking up the rest from reference TRBV9 and TRBJ1-3 gives the full variable domain: DSGVTQTPKHLITATGQRVTLRCSPRSGDLSVYWYQQSLDQGLQFLIQYYNGEERAKGNILERFSAQQFPDLHSELNLSSLELGDSALYFCASSPRYIAGNTIYFGEGSWLTVV.

The genes are TRBV18 and TRBJ2-2; D is uncertain. Germline CDR1 is KGHSH and CDR2 is LQKENI. This CDR3 comprises 16 residues. Trimming pared 2 bases from V and 4 bases from J, leaving 14 bases between. CDR3 protein: CASSPNPLSVTGELFF. DNA of the CDR3: TGTGCCAGCTCACCAAACCCATTATCAGTCACCGGGGAGCTGTTTTTT.